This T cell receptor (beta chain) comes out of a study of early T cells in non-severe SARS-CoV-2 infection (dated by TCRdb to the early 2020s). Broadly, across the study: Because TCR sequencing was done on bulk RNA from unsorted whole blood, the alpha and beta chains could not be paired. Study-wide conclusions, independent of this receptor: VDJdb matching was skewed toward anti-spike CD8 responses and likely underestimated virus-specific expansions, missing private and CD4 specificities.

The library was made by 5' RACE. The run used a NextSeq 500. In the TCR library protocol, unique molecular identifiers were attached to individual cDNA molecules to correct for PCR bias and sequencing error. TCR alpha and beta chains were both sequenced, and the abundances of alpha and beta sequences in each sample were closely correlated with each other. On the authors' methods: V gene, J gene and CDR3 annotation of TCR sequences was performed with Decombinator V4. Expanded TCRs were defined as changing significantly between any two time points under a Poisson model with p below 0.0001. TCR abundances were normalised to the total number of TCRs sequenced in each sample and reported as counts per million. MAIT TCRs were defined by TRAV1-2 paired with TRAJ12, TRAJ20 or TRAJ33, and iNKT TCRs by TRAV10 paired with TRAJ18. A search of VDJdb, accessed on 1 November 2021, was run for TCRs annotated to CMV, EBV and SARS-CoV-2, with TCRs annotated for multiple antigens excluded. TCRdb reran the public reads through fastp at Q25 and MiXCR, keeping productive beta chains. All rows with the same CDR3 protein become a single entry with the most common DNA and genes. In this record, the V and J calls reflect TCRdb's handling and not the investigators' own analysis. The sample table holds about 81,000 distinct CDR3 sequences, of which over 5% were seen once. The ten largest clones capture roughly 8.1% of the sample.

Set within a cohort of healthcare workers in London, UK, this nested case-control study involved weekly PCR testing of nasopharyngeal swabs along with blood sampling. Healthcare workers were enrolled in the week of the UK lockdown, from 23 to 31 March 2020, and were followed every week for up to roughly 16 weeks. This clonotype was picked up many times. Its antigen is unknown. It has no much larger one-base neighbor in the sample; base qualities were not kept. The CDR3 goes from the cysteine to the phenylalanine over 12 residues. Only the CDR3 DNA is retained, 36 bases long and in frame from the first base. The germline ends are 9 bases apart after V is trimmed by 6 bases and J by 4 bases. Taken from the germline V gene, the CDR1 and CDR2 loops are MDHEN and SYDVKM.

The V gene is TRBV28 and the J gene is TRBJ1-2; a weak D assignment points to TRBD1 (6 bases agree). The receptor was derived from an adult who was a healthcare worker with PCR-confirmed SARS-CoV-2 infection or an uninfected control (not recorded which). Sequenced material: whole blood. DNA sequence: TGTGCCAGCAGGGGGGCCTTCTATGGCTACACCTTC. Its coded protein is CASRGAFYGYTF.